Below, one T cell receptor beta chain is given with its context. This sample is part of a study of blood T cell repertoires in COVID-19. Germline assignment: CDR1 ENHRY and CDR2 SYGVKD. The J segment lost 5 bases and the V segment lost 8 bases, leaving 14 bases of the junction unmatched. The CDR3 runs 16 residues. This table comes from immunoSEQ multiplex PCR, and its TCRdb copy is limited to in-frame clones, with some not included. The repertoire holds under 300,000 clones, approximately 83% seen once, with about 3.5% in the top ten. Sequencing input: PBMCs or T cells enriched from blood (not recorded which). The rearrangement joins TRBV10-3 to TRBJ2-5; 10 nucleotides line up with TRBD2. This TCR was recovered from a man in his fifties or sixties who had recovered from COVID-19. The CDR3 here is CAIRASGGGGEETQYF. The CDR3 region has the DNA TGTGCCATCCGGGCTAGCGGGGGAGGGGGAGAGGAGACCCAGTACTTC.